This entry describes one TCR beta chain. Its antigen target is currently unknown. Nothing much larger sits one base from this clone, and base qualities are not available. Sorted unstimulated T cells, along with proliferating T cells recovered from mixed lymphocyte reactions, underwent TCRbeta CDR3 sequencing. Fresh whole blood from roughly ten HLA-typed healthy donors served as the source for isolating PBMCs. The library was made by the immunoSEQ multiplex PCR assay. Approximately 100,000 TCR templates per sample were assayed on the deep sequencing platform. Genomic DNA extracted from sorted T cells was the material used for TCRbeta CDR3 sequencing. From the authors' description of their analysis: The R programming language was used for clonal analysis of the TCRbeta CDR3 data. Unstimulated samples were compared with post-reaction CFSE-low samples to define alloreactive CD4+ and CD8+ clones. By matching sequences to the repertoires of sorted unstimulated Treg and non-Treg cells, each alloreactive CD4+ clone was assigned a regulatory or non-regulatory origin. TCRdb obtained this table from immuneACCESS and retained in-frame rearrangements with V and J assigned. These tables miss some clones; where compared with another copy, unresolved V genes account for less than half of the shortfall, and the remainder is unexplained. V and J calls and clone size are given by that table; D and trimming were obtained from the DNA. The sample records about 85,000 clones, 85% to 95% of which are singletons. The ten largest make up about 18% of the sample.

The germline V gene yields SGHRS for CDR1 and YFSETQ for CDR2. From V the trimming removes 4 bases and from J it removes 2 bases, while the gene matches leave 5 bases of the junction unaccounted for. The cysteine opens and the phenylalanine closes a CDR3 of 15 amino acids. The entry retains the CDR3 DNA only, 45 bases that are in frame from base 1. The sample is drawn from a study of siplizumab effects on memory and regulatory T cells (dated by TCRdb to between 2019 and 2020). Broadly, across the study: The study looked at the effect of siplizumab, an anti-CD2 antibody, on alloreactive T-cell subsets in allogeneic mixed lymphocyte reactions made from human PBMCs.

The research as a whole found: For roughly 80-96% of proliferating CD4+ or CD8+ clones, no naive or memory phenotype could be assigned. Unstimulated naive T cells appeared more diverse than memory T cells, and naive cells seemed to contribute substantially to the alloresponse. The suppressive function of proliferating Tregs from siplizumab cultures was not functionally confirmed. Among mappable alloreactive CD4+ clones, the Treg-derived fraction averaged approximately 72% with siplizumab versus 25% to 30% in control reactions. Because sequences below about 10^-5 frequency were poorly captured, only a minor fraction of alloreactive clones could be mapped to unstimulated subsets. The cumulative frequency of alloreactive sequences traceable to unstimulated CD4+ memory T cells was significantly reduced by siplizumab.

The chain links TRBV5-1 with TRBJ2-7; 11 junctional bases match TRBD1. Specimen: CD8+ T cells sorted from blood. The receptor's source is a human donor in good health. The nucleotide sequence reads as follows: TGCGCCAGCAGCGAAGGGACAGGGGGAACCTACGAGCAGTACTTC. It encodes CASSEGTGGTYEQYF.